This TCR beta chain was sequenced in a study of CD4 T cells in relation to SARS-CoV-2 and coronaviruses. CDR1 and CDR2 (germline): LNHDA, SQIVND (reference sequence). The germline V and J ends were trimmed by 6 bases and 2 bases, with 19 bases remaining between them. This CDR3 contains 16 residues. Clones were sequenced by immunoSEQ multiplex PCR, and TCRdb holds only the in-frame ones, with some missing. The profile shows 14,000 or so clones, about 78% of them singletons. Points on this clone: Its antigen remains unidentified.

Before the COVID-19 pandemic, during about 2011-2019, CD4+ T cells were taken from unexposed donors. After roughly ten days of culture, CD4+ T cells were isolated. As cell numbers allowed, unexposed-donor CD4+ T cells faced SARS-CoV-2 S/N and four cold-coronavirus spikes. The chain couples TRBV19 to TRBJ1-1, with TRBD1 as a possible D gene (5 bases). Sample: CD4+ T cells from PBMCs, cultured in vitro. This TCR came from a human donor in good health. The CDR3: CASSRYAGGGNTEAFF. The CDR3 DNA is TGTGCCAGTAGCCGATATGCTGGGGGGGGAAACACTGAAGCTTTCTTT.